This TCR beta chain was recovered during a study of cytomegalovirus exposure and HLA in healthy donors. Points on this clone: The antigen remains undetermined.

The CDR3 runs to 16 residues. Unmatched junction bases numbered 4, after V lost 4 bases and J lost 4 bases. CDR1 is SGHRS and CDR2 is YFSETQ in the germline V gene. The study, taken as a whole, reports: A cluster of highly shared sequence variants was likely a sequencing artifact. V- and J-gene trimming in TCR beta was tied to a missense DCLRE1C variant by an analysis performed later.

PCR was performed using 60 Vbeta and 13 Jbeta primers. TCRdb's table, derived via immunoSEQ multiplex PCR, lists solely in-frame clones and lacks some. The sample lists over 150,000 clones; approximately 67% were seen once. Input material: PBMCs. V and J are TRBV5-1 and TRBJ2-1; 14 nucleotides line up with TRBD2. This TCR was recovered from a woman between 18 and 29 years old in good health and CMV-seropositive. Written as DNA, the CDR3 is TGCGCCAGCAGCGCTTGGACTAGCGGGAGGTACAATGAGCAGTTCTTC. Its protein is CASSAWTSGRYNEQFF.